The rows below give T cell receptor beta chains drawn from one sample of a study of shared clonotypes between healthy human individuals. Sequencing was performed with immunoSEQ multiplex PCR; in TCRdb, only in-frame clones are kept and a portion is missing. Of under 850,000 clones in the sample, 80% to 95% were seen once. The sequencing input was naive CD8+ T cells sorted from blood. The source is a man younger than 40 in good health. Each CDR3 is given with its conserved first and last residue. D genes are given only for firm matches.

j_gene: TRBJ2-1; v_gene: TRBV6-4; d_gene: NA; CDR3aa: CASSDGRYNEQFF; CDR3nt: TGTGCCAGCAGTGATGGAAGGTACAATGAGCAGTTCTTC
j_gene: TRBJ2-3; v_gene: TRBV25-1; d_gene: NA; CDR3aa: CASSQRLGDTQYF; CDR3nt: TGTGCCAGCAGTCAACGTTTAGGAGATACGCAGTATTTT
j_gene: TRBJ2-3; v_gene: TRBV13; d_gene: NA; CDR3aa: CASSLGHLVTGPTTDTQYF; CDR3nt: TGTGCCAGCAGCTTAGGCCATTTGGTTACAGGCCCTACCACAGATACGCAGTATTTT
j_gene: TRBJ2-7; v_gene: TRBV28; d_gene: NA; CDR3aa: CASSQQEISYEQYF; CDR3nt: TGTGCCAGCAGCCAACAGGAAATCTCCTACGAGCAGTACTTC
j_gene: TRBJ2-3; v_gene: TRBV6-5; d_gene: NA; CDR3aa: CATGPTDTQYF; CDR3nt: TGTGCCACCGGCCCAACAGATACGCAGTATTTT
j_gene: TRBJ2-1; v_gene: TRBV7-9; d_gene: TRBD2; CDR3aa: CASSFTSPGLAEQFF; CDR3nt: TGTGCCAGCAGCTTCACCTCCCCGGGACTAGCGGAGCAGTTCTTC
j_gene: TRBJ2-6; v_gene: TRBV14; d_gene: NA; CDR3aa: CASSLAPGYGANVLTF; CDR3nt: TGTGCCAGCAGCCTCGCTCCGGGTTATGGGGCCAACGTCCTGACTTTC
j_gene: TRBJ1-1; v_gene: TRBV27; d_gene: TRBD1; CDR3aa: CASSNDGQENTEAFF; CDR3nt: TGTGCCAGCAGCAACGACGGACAGGAGAACACTGAAGCTTTCTTT
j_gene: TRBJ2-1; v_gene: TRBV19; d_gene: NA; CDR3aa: CASSMWFRWGEQFF; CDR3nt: TGTGCCAGTAGTATGTGGTTTCGTTGGGGAGAGCAGTTCTTC
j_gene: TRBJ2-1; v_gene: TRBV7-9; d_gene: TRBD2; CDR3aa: CASSPRLAGRNEQFF; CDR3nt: TGTGCCAGCAGCCCTCGACTAGCGGGGAGAAATGAGCAGTTCTTC
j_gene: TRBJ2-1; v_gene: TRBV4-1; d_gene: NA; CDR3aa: CASSPGPDLNNEQFF; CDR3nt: TGCGCCAGCAGCCCCGGTCCGGACTTAAACAATGAGCAGTTCTTC
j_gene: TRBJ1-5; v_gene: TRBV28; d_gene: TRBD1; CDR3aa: CASSPGQGLNQPQHF; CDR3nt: TGTGCCAGCAGTCCGGGACAGGGTCTTAATCAGCCCCAGCATTTT
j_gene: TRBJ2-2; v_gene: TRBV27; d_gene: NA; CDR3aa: CASSLYDPLPGGDTGELFF; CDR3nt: TGTGCCAGCAGTTTATACGACCCGTTGCCGGGGGGCGACACCGGGGAGCTGTTTTTT
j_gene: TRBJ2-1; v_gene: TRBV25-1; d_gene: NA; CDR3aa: CASSDSAEQFF; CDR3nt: TGTGCCAGCAGTGATAGTGCTGAGCAGTTCTTC
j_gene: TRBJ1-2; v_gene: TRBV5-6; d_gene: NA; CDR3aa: CASSSLDGPPYGYTF; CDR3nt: TGTGCCAGCAGCTCCTTAGATGGGCCCCCCTATGGCTACACCTTC
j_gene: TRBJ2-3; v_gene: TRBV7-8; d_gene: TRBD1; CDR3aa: CASSTGTGGADTQYF; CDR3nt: TGTGCCAGCAGCACCGGGACAGGCGGGGCAGATACGCAGTATTTT
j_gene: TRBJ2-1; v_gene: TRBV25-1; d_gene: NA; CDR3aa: CASSDRGRNEQFF; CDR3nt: TGTGCCAGCAGTGACCGGGGCCGAAATGAGCAGTTCTTC